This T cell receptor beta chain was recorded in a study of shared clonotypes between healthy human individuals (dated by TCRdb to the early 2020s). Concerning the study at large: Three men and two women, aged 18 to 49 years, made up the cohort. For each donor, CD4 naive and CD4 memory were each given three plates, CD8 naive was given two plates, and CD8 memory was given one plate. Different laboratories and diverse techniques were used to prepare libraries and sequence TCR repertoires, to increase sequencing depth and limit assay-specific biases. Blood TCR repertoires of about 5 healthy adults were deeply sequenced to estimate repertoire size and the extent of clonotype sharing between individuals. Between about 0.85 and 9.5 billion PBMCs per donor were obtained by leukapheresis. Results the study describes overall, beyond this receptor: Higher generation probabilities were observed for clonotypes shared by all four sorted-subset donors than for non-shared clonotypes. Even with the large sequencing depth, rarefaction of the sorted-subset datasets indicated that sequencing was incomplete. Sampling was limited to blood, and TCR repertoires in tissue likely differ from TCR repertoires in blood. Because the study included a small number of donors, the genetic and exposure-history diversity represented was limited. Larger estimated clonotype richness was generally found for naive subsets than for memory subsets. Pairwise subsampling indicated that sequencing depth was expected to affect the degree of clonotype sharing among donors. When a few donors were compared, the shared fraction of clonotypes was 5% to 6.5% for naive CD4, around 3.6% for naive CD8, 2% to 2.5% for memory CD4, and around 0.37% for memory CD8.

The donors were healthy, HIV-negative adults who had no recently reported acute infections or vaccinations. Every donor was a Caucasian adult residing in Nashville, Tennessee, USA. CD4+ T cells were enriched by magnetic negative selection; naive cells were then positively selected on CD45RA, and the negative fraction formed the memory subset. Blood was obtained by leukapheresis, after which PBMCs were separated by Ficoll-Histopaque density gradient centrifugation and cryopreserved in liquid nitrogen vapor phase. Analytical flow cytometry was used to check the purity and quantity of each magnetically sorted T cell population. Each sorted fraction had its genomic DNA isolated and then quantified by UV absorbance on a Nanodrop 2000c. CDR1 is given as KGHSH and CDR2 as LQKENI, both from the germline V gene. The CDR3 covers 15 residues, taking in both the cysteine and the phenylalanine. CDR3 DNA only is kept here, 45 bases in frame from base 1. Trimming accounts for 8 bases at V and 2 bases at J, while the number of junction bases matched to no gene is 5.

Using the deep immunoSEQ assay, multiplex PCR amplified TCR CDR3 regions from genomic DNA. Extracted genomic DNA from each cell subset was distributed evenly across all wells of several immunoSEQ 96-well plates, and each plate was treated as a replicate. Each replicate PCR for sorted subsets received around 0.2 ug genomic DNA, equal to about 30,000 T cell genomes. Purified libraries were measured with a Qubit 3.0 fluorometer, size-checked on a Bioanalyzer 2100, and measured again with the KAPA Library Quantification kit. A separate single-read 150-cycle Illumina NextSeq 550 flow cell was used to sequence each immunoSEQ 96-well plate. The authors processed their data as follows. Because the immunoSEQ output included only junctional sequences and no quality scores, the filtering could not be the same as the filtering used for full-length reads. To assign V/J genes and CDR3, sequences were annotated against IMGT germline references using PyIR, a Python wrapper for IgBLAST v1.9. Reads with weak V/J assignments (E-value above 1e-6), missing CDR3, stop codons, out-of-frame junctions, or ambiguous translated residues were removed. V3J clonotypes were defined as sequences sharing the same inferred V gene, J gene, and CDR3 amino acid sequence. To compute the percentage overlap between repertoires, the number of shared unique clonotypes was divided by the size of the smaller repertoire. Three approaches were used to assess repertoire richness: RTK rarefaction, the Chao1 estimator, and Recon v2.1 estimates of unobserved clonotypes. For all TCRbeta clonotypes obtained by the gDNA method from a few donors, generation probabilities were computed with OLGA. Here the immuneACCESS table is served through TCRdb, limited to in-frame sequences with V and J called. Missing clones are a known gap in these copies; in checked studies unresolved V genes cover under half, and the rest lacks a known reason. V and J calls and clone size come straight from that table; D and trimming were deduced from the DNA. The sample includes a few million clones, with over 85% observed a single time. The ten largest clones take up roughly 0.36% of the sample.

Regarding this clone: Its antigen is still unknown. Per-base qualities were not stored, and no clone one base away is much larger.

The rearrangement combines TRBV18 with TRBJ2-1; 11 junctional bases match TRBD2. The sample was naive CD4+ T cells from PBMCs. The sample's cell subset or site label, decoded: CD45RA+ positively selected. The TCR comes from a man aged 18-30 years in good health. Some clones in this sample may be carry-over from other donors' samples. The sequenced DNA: TGTGCCAGCGCCGAACTAGCGGGAGCCTACAATGAGCAGTTCTTC. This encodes CASAELAGAYNEQFF.